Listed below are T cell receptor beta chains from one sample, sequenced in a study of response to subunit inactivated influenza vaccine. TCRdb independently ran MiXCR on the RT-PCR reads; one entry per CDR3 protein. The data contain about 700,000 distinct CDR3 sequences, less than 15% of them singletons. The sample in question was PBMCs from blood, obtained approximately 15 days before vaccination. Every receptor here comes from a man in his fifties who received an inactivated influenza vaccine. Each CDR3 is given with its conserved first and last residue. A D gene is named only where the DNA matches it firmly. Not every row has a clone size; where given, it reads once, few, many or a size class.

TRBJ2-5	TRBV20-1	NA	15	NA	CSARSKIDRQETQYF	TGCAGTGCTAGATCTAAAATAGACAGGCAAGAGACCCAGTACTTC
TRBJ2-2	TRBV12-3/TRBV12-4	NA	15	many	CASSLVFSNTGELFF	TGTGCCAGCAGTTTAGTTTTTTCTAACACCGGGGAGCTGTTTTTT
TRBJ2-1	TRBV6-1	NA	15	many	CASSITTSSYNEQFF	TGTGCCAGCAGTATTACAACGAGCTCCTACAATGAGCAGTTCTTC
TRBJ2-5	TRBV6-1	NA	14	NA	CASSPTGNTETQYF	TGTGCCAGCAGCCCTACAGGGAACACGGAGACCCAGTACTTC
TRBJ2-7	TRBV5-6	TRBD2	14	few	CASIKAGGTYEQYF	TGTGCCAGCATCAAAGCGGGGGGAACCTACGAGCAGTACTTC
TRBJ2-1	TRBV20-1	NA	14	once	CSARAGAGPNEQFF	TGCAGTGCTAGAGCGGGAGCAGGGCCCAATGAGCAGTTCTTC
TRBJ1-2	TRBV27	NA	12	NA	CASSSSERGYTF	TGTGCCAGCAGTTCTTCCGAGAGGGGCTACACCTTC
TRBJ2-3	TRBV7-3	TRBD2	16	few	CASSSGLAGATDTQYF	TGTGCCAGCAGCTCCGGACTAGCGGGAGCCACAGATACGCAGTATTTT
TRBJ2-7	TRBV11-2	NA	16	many	CASSPFSRGSSYEQYF	TGTGCCAGCAGCCCATTCTCCCGAGGGTCCTCCTACGAGCAGTACTTC
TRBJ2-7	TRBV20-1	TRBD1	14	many	CSARGDSEFYEQYF	TGCAGTGCTAGGGGGGACAGTGAGTTCTACGAGCAGTACTTC
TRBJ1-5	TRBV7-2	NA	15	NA	CASSFSRGGNQPQHF	TGTGCCAGCAGCTTTTCCAGGGGAGGCAATCAGCCCCAGCATTTT
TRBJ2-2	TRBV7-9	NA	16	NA	CASSPPPGRATGELFF	TGTGCCAGCAGCCCACCTCCGGGACGGGCTACCGGGGAGCTGTTTTTT
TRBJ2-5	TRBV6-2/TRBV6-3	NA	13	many	CASSSTYQETQYF	TGTGCCAGCAGTTCGACGTACCAAGAGACCCAGTACTTC
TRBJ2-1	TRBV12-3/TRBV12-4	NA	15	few	CASRRSGDSYNEQFF	TGTGCCAGCAGGCGTAGCGGAGACTCCTACAATGAGCAGTTCTTC
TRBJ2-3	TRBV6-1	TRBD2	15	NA	CASTGLGTGGDTQYF	TGTGCCAGCACCGGACTAGGAACCGGAGGGGATACGCAGTATTTT
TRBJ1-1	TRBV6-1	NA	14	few	CASLFTRSGTEAFF	TGTGCCAGCCTTTTCACACGGTCAGGGACTGAAGCTTTCTTT
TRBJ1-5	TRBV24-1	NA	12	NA	CATSDSHQPQHF	TGTGCCACCAGTGATTCTCATCAGCCCCAGCATTTT
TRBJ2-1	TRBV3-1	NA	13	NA	CASSGDSYNEQFF	TGTGCCAGCAGCGGGGACTCGTACAATGAGCAGTTCTTC
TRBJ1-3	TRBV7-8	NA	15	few	CASSLRAASGNTIYF	TGTGCCAGCAGCTTACGGGCGGCCTCTGGAAACACCATATATTTT
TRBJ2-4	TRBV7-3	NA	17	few	CASSSGTGGLAKNIQYF	TGTGCCAGCAGCTCCGGGACGGGTGGACTAGCCAAAAACATTCAGTACTTC
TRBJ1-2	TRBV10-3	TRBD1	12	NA	CAISEGTGGYTF	TGTGCCATCAGTGAGGGGACAGGGGGCTACACCTTC
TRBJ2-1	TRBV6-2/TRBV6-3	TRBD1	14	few	CASSQGALNNEQFF	TGTGCCAGCAGTCAGGGGGCCCTTAACAATGAGCAGTTCTTC
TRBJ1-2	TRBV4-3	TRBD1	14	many	CASSQVTGIHGYTF	TGCGCCAGCAGCCAGGTGACAGGGATCCATGGCTACACCTTC
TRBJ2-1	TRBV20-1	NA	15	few	CSARVLLDSYNEQFF	TGCAGTGCTAGGGTTCTACTGGACTCCTACAATGAGCAGTTCTTC
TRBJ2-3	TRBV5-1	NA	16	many	CASSLGLATSTDTQYF	TGCGCCAGCAGCTTGGGGCTAGCGACTAGCACAGATACGCAGTATTTT
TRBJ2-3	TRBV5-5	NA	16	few	CASTPEVGSSTDTQYF	TGTGCCAGCACCCCTGAAGTCGGGAGTAGCACAGATACGCAGTATTTT
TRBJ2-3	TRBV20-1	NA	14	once	CSARDGQRTDTQYF	TGCAGTGCTAGAGATGGACAGCGTACAGATACGCAGTATTTT
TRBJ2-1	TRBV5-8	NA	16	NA	CASSANRYTSYNEQFF	TGTGCCAGCAGCGCAAACAGGTATACCTCCTACAATGAGCAGTTCTTC
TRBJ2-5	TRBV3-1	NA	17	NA	CASSQGVEVPLLETQYF	TGTGCCTCCTCCCAAGGGGTCGAGGTGCCGCTGTTAGAGACCCAGTACTTC
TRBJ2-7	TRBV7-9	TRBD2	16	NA	CASSSALGSGNNEQYF	TGTGCCAGCAGCTCTGCCCTGGGTAGCGGGAACAACGAGCAGTACTTC
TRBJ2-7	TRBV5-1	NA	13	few	CASTGTFYYEQYF	TGCGCCAGCACCGGGACTTTTTACTACGAGCAGTACTTC
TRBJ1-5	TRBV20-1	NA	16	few	CSAISGTPNSNQPQHF	TGCAGTGCTATATCCGGGACACCCAATAGCAATCAGCCCCAGCATTTT
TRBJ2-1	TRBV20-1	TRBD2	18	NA	CSARDFSGRAVSYNEQFF	TGCAGTGCTAGAGATTTCAGCGGGAGGGCCGTCTCCTACAATGAGCAGTTCTTC
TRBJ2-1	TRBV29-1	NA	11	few	CSVDYFSEQFF	TGCAGCGTTGATTACTTCTCTGAGCAGTTCTTC
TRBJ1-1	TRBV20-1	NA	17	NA	CSARKGHLRAMNTEAFF	TGCAGTGCTAGAAAAGGACACCTAAGAGCTATGAACACTGAAGCTTTCTTT
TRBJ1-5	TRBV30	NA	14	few	CAWSLHFSNQPQHF	TGTGCCTGGAGCCTCCATTTTAGCAATCAGCCCCAGCATTTT
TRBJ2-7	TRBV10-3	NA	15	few	CAIRRGTSNSYEQYF	TGTGCCATCAGGAGGGGGACTTCAAACTCCTACGAGCAGTACTTC
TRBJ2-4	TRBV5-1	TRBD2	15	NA	CASSLGAGGLNIQYF	TGCGCCAGCAGCTTGGGAGCGGGAGGGCTGAACATTCAGTACTTC
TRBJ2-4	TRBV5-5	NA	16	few	CASSLDSGLAKNIQYF	TGTGCCAGCAGCTTGGACAGCGGACTAGCCAAAAACATTCAGTACTTC
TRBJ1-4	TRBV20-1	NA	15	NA	CSARGLAGENEKLFF	TGCAGTGCTAGAGGTCTCGCAGGAGAAAATGAAAAACTGTTTTTT
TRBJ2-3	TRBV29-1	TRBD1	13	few	CSVGQGASDTQYF	TGCAGCGTGGGACAGGGGGCCTCAGATACGCAGTATTTT
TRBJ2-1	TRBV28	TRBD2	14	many	CASSLQGTRDEQFF	TGTGCCAGCAGTTTGCAAGGGACTAGGGATGAGCAGTTCTTC
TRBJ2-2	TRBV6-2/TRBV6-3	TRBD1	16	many	CASSSDRGFTTGELFF	TGTGCCAGCAGTTCCGACAGGGGATTCACCACCGGGGAGCTGTTTTTT
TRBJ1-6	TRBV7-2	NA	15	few	CASSQTRSYNSPLHF	TGTGCCAGCAGCCAGACCCGCTCCTATAATTCACCCCTCCACTTT
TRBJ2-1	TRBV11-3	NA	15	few	CASSLGPGKTDEQFF	TGTGCCAGCAGCTTAGGCCCAGGGAAAACGGATGAGCAGTTCTTC
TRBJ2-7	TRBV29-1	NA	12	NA	CSVDVGTYEQYF	TGCAGCGTTGATGTCGGAACCTACGAGCAGTACTTC
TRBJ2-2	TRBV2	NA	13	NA	CASRDQGTGELFF	TGTGCCAGCAGGGATCAGGGGACCGGGGAGCTGTTTTTT
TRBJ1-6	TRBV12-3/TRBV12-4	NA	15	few	CASSPGWAVNSPLHF	TGTGCCAGCAGTCCCGGGTGGGCGGTTAATTCACCCCTCCACTTT
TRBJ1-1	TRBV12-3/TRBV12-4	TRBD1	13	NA	CASTWDRGAEAFF	TGTGCCAGCACCTGGGACAGGGGAGCTGAAGCTTTCTTT
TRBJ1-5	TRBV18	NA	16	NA	CASSPRGGVGNQPQHF	TGTGCCAGCTCACCAAGAGGTGGGGTTGGCAATCAGCCCCAGCATTTT
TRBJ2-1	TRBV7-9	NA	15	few	CASTSGRDPFNEQFF	TGTGCCAGCACCTCGGGCAGGGACCCCTTCAATGAGCAGTTCTTC
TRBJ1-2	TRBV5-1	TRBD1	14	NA	CASSWDRPNYGYTF	TGCGCCAGCAGCTGGGACAGACCGAACTATGGCTACACCTTC
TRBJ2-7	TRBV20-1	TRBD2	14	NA	CSARRLAGNHEQYF	TGCAGTGCTAGGAGACTAGCGGGGAACCACGAGCAGTACTTC
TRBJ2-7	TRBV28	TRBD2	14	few	CASKERGSSYEQYF	TGTGCCAGCAAAGAGCGGGGGAGCTCCTACGAGCAGTACTTC
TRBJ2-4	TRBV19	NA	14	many	CASTPPGGKNIQYF	TGTGCCAGTACCCCCCCGGGCGGTAAAAACATTCAGTACTTC